The clone carrying this T cell receptor (beta chain) showed up just once. The antigen is unknown. A read error is possible here, since a much larger clone lies one base away. The CDR3 is 14 residues long. Per germline, CDR1 MNHEY and CDR2 SVGEGT. No cell sorting was done before RNA was extracted from the tissue. Three rounds of nested PCR, following a modified ARM-PCR protocol, produced the TCRbeta library. TCRdb reanalysed the multiplex PCR reads using MiXCR and keeps one entry per CDR3 protein. The sample records some 100,000 distinct CDR3 sequences, around 80% being singletons. This sample was included in a study of tumor and adjacent non-tumor tissue in lung cancer. Study-wide points: In normal lung, the top 100 clones were significantly more dominant than in tumor.

The chain combines TRBV6-2 or TRBV6-3 with TRBJ1-5; 8 bases are a match to TRBD1. The J call could be wrong; TRBJ2-3 is a better fit for the DNA end. The sequence was collected from a woman aged 55-70 years with non-small cell lung cancer. Sequencing was done on a sample of lung tumor tissue. CDR3 residues: CASTIDRGGQPQYF. CDR3 bases: TGTGCCAGCACTATCGACAGGGGCGGCCAGCCCCAGTATTTT.